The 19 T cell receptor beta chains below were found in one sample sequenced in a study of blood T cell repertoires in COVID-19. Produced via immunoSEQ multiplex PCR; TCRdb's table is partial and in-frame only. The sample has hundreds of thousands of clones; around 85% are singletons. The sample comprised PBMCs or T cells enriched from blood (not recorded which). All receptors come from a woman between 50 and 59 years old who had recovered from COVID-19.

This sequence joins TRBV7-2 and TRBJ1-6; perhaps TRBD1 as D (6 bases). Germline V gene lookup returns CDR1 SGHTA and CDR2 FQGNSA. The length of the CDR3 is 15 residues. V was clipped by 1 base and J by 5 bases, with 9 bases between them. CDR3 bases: TGTGCCAGCAGCTTAGAGGGACAAGATAATTCACCCCTCCACTTT. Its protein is CASSLEGQDNSPLHF. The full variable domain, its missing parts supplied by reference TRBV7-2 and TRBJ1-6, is GAGVSQSPSNKVTEKGKDVELRCDPISGHTALYWYRQSLGQGLEFLIYFQGNSAPDKSGLPSDRFSAERTGGSVSTLTIQRTQQEDSAVYLCASSLEGQDNSPLHFGNGTRLTVT.

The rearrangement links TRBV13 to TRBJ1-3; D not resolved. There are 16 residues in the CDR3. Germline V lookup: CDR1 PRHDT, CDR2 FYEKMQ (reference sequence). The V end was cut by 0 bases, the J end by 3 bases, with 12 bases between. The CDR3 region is CASSLGRAGSGNTIYF. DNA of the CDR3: TGTGCCAGCAGCTTAGGAAGGGCCGGGAGTGGAAACACCATATATTTT.

The DNA for the CDR3 is TGTGCCAGCAGTACGGGACTAGAGACCACAGATACGCAGTATTTT. Translation: CASSTGLETTDTQYF. The chain is built from TRBV28 and TRBJ2-3, with 8 bases fitting TRBD2. Germline values: CDR1 MDHEN, CDR2 SYDVKM. With 5 bases clipped from V and 2 bases from J, the junction kept 6 bases outside the gene matches. This CDR3 has 15 residues. The variable domain in full, with the rest retrieved from reference TRBV28 and TRBJ2-3, is DVKVTQSSRYLVKRTGEKVFLECVQDMDHENMFWYRQDPGLGLRLIYFSYDVKMKEKGDIPEGYSVSREKKERFSLILESASTNQTSMYLCASSTGLETTDTQYFGPGTRLTVL.

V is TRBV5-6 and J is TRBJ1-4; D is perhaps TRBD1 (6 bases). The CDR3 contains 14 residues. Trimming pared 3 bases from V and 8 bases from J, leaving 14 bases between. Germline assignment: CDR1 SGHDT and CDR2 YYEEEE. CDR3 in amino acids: CASSSEQGWEKLFF. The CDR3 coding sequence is TGTGCCAGCAGCTCGGAACAGGGTTGGGAAAAACTGTTTTTT. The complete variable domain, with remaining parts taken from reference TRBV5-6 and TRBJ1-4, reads DAGVTQSPTHLIKTRGQQVTLRCSPKSGHDTVSWYQQALGQGPQFIFQYYEEEERQRGNFPDRFSGHQFPNYSSELNVNALLLGDSALYLCASSSEQGWEKLFFGSGTQLSVL.

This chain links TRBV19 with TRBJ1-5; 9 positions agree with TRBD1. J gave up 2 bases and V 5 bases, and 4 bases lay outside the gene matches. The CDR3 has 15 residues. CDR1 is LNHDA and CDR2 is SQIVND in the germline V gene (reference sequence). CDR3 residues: CASSAGDRGNQPQHF. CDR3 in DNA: TGTGCCAGTAGTGCAGGGGACAGGGGCAATCAGCCCCAGCATTTT.

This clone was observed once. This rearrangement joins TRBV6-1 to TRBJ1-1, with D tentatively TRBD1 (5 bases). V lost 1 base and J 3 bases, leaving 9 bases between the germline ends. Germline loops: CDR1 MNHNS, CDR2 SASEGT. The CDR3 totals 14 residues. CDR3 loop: CASSEGGRYTEAFF. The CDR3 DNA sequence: TGTGCCAGCAGTGAAGGGGGGAGGTACACTGAAGCTTTCTTT.

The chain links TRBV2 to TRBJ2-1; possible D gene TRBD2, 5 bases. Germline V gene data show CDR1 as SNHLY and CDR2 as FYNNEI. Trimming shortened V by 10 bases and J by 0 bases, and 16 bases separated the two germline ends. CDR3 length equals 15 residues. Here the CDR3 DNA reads TGTGCCACCACACCCCGGGGATACTCCTACAATGAGCAGTTCTTC. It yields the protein CATTPRGYSYNEQFF.

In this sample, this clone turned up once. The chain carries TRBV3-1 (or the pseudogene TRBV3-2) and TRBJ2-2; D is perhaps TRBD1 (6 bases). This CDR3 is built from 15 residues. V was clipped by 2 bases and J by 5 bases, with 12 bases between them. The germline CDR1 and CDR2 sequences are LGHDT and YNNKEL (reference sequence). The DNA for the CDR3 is TGTGCCAGCAGCCAATGGGGGCAGTCGACCGGGGAGCTGTTTTTT. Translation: CASSQWGQSTGELFF.

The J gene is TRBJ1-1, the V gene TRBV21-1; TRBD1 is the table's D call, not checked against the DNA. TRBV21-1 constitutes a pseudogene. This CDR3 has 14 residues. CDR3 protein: CASSKAPGGTEAFF. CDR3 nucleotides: TGTGCCAGCAGCAAAGCCCCAGGGGGCACTGAAGCTTTCTTT.

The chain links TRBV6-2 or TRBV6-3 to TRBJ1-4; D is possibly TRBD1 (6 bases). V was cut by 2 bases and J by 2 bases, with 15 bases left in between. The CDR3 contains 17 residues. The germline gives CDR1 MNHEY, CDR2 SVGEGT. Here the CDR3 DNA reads TGTGCCAGCAGTTACCGGATGGGGACACTTACTAATGAAAAACTGTTTTTT. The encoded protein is CASSYRMGTLTNEKLFF.

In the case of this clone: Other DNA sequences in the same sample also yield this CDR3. The CDR3 nucleotides are TGTGCCAGCAGCTCCCGGGGAGGCACTGAAGCTTTCTTT. It codes for CASSSRGGTEAFF. The chain links TRBV9 to TRBJ1-1; D not resolved. The V end was cut by 4 bases, the J end by 4 bases, with 11 bases between. Per the germline V gene, CDR1 is SGDLS and CDR2 is YYNGEE. This CDR3 has 13 residues.

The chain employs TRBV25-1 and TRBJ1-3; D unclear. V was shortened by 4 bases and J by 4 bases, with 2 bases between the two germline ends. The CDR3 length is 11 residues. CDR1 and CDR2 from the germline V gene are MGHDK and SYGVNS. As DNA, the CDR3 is TGTGCCAGCAGTGCGGGAAACACCATATATTTT. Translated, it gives CASSAGNTIYF.

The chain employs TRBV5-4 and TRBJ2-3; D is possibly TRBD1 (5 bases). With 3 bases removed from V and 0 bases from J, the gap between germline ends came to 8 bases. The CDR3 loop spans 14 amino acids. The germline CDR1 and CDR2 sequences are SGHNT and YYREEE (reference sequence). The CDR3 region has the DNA TGTGCCAGCAGCTCCCAGGGAAGCACAGATACGCAGTATTTT. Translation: CASSSQGSTDTQYF.

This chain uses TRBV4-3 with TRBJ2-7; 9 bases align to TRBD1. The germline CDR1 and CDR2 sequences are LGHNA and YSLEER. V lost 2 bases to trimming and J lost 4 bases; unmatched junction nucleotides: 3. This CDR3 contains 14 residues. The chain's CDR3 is CASSQWDREYEQYF. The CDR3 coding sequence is TGCGCCAGCAGCCAATGGGACAGGGAATACGAGCAGTACTTC.

CDR3 sequence (DNA): TGTGCCAGCCATAGTTTAATGGGGGCTAATCAGCCCCAGCATTTT. The encoded protein is CASHSLMGANQPQHF. The gene calls are TRBV28 and TRBJ1-5; TRBD1 is a possible D gene (6 bases). CDR3 length: 15 residues. The germline V and J ends were trimmed by 8 bases and 4 bases, with 18 bases remaining between them. CDR1 and CDR2 from the germline V gene are MDHEN and SYDVKM. Full variable domain (remainder filled in from reference TRBV28 and TRBJ1-5): DVKVTQSSRYLVKRTGEKVFLECVQDMDHENMFWYRQDPGLGLRLIYFSYDVKMKEKGDIPEGYSVSREKKERFSLILESASTNQTSMYLCASHSLMGANQPQHFGDGTRLSIL.

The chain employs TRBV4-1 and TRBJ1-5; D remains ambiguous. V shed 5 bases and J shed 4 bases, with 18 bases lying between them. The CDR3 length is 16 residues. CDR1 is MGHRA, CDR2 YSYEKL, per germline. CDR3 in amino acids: CASSFQAGFGNQPQHF. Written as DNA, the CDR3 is TGCGCCAGCAGCTTCCAAGCGGGGTTTGGAAATCAGCCCCAGCATTTT.

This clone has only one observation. The CDR3 sequence: CASSLVTGGNQPQHF. CDR3 nucleotide sequence: TGTGCCAGCAGCTTAGTAACAGGGGGCAATCAGCCCCAGCATTTT. The genes are TRBV7-6 and TRBJ1-5, with 7 bases identical to TRBD1. V shed 1 base, J shed 2 bases, and the junction held 2 bases outside the gene matches. This CDR3 region has 15 residues. The germline V gene encodes CDR1 SGHVS and CDR2 FNYEAQ.

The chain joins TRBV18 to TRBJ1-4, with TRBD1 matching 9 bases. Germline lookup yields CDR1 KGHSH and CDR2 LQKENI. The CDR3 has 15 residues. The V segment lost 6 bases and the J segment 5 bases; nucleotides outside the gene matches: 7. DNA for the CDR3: TGTGCCAGCTCCGTACAGGGACAGGGAAATGAAAAACTGTTTTTT. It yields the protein CASSVQGQGNEKLFF.

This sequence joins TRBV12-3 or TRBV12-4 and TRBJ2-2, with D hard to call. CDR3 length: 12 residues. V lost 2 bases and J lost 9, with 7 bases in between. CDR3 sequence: CASSLSDRELFF. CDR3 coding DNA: TGTGCCAGCAGTTTAAGCGACCGGGAGCTGTTTTTT.